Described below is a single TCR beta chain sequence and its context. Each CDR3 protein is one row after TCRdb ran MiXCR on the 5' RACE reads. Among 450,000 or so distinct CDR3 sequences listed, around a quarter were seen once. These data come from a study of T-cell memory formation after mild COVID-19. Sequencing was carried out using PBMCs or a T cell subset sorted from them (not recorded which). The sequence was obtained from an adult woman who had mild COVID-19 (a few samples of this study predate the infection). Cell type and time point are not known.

CDR3 coding DNA: TGTGCCAGCAGCTTGACCGGGCGCAGCGGGGAGCTGTTTTTT. Residues: CASSLTGRSGELFF. The chain combines TRBV7-8 with TRBJ2-2; D call uncertain. This CDR3 spans 14 amino acids. Trimming removed 3 bases from V and 7 bases from J, with 12 bases in between. The germline V gene encodes CDR1 SGHVS and CDR2 FQNEAQ.